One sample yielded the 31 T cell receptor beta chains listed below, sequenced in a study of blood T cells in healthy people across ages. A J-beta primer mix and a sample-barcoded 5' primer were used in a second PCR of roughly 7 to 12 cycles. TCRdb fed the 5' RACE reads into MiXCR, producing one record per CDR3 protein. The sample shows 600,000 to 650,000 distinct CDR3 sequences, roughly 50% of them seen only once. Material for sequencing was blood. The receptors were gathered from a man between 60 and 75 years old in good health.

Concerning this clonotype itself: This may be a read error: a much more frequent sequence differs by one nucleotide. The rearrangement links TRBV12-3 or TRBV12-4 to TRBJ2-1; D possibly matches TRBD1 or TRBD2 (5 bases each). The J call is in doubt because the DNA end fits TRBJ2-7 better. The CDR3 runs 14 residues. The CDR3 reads CASSAGWGYNEQYF. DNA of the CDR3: TGTGCCAGCAGTGCAGGGTGGGGGTACAATGAGCAGTACTTC.

As DNA, the CDR3 is TGTGCCAGCAGCTCCCAGACTAGCGGGGGGTCCTGGTACGAGCAGTACTTC. Amino acids: CASSSQTSGGSWYEQYF. The chain employs TRBV7-9 and TRBJ2-7; 13 bases are a match to TRBD2. J was trimmed by 4 bases and V by 4 bases; bases with no gene match: 10. This CDR3 spans 17 amino acids. Looked up from germline, CDR1 is SEHNR and CDR2 is FQNEAQ (reference sequence). Complete variable domain (other parts from reference TRBV7-9 and TRBJ2-7): DTGVSQNPRHKITKRGQNVTFRCDPISEHNRLYWYRQTLGQGPEFLTYFQNEAQLEKSRLLSDRFSAERPKGSFSTLEIQRTEQGDSAMYLCASSSQTSGGSWYEQYFGPGTRLTVT.

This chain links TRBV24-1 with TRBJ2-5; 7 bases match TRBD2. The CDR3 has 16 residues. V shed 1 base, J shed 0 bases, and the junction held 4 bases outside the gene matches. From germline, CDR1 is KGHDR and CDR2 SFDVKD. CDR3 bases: TGTGCCACCAGTGATTTCGCCGGGGGGTACCAAGAGACCCAGTACTTC. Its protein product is CATSDFAGGYQETQYF.

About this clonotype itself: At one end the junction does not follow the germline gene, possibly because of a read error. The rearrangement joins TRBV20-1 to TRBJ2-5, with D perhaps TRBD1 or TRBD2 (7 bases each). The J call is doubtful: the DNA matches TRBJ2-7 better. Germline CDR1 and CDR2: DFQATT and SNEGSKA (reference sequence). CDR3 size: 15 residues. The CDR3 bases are TGCGGTGCTAGAGACGGTCGACAGGGAGGGAGCGAGCAGTACTTC. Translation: CGARDGRQGGSEQYF.

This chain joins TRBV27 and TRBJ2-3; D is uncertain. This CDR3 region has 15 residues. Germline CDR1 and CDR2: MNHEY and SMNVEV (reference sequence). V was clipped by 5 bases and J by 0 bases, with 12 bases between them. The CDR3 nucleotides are TGTGCCAGCAGTAAAGCGAACCCTAGCACAGATACGCAGTATTTT. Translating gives CASSKANPSTDTQYF.

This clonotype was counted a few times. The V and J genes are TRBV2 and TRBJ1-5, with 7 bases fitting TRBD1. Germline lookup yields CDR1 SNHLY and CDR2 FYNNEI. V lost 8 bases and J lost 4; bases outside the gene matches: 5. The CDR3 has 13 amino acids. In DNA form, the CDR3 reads TGTGCCAGCGCTGGACAGGCGAATCAGCCCCAGCATTTT. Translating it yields CASAGQANQPQHF.

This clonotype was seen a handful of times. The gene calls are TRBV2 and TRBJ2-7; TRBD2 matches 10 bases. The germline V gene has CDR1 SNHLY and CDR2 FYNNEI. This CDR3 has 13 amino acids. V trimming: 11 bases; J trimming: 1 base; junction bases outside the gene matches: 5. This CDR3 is CAGIAGGSYEQYF. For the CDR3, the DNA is TGTGCCGGAATAGCGGGGGGATCCTACGAGCAGTACTTC.

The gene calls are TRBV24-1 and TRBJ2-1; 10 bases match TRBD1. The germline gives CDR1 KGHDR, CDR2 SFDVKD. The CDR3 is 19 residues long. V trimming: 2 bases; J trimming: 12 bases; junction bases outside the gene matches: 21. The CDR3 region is CATSDSKTNDDRGRIGQFF. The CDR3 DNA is TGTGCCACCAGTGATTCGAAAACCAACGACGACAGGGGGCGAATAGGGCAGTTCTTC.

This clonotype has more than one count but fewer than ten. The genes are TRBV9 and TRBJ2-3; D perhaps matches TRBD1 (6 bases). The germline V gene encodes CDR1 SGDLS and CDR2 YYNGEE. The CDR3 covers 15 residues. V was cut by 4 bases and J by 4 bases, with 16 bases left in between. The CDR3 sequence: CASSPGAVPADTQYF. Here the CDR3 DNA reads TGTGCCAGCAGCCCAGGGGCGGTACCCGCAGATACGCAGTATTTT.

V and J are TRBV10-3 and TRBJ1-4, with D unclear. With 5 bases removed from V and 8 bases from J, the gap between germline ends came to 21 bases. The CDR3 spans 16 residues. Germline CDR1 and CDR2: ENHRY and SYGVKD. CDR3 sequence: CAISKTYSVLGEKLFF. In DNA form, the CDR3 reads TGTGCCATCAGTAAGACCTATTCCGTGCTTGGGGAAAAACTGTTTTTT.

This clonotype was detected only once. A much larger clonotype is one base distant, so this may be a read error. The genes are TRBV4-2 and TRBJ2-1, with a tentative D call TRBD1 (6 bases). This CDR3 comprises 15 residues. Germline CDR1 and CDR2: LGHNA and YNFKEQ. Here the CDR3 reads CTSSQDVGAHNEQFF. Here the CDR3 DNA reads TGTACCAGCAGCCAAGATGTGGGGGCGCACAATGAGCAGTTCTTC.

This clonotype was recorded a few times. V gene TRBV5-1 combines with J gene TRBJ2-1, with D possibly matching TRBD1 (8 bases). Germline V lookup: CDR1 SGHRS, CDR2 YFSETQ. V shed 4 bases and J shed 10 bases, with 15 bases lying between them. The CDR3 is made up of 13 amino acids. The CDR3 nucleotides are TGCGCCAGCAGCGCGGGAGACAGGGGAGAGCAGTTCTTC. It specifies CASSAGDRGEQFF. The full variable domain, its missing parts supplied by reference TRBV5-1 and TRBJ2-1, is KAGVTQTPRYLIKTRGQQVTLSCSPISGHRSVSWYQQTPGQGLQFLFEYFSETQRNKGNFPGRFSGRQFSNSRSEMNVSTLELGDSALYLCASSAGDRGEQFFGPGTRLTVL.

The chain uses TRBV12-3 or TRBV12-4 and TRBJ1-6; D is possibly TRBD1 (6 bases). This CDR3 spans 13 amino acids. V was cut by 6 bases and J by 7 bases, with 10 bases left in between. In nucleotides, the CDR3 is TGTGCCAGCAGGAGGACAGAGAATTCACCCCTCCACTTT. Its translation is CASRRTENSPLHF.

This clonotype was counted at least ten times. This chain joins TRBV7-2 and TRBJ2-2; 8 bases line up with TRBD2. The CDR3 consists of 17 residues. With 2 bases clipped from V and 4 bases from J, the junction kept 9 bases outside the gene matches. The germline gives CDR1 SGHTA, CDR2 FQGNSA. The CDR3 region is CASSLFGTRAGTGELFF. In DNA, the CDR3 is TGTGCCAGCAGCTTATTCGGGACTAGGGCGGGCACCGGGGAGCTGTTTTTT.

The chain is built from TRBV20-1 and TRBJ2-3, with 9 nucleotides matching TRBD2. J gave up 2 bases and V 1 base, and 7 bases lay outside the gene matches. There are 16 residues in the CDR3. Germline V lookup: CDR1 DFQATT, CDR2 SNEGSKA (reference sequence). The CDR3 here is CSARGLADSDTDTQYF. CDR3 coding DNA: TGCAGTGCTAGAGGACTAGCGGACTCCGACACAGATACGCAGTATTTT.

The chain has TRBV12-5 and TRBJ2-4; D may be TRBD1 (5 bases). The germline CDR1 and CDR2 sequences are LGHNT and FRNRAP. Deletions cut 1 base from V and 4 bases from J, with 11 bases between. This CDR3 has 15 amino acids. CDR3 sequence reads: CASGLGQGLKNIQYF. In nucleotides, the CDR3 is TGTGCTAGTGGTTTGGGGCAGGGCCTTAAAAACATTCAGTACTTC. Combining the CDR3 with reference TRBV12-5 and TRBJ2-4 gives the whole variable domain DARVTQTPRHKVTEMGQEVTMRCQPILGHNTVFWYRQTMMQGLELLAYFRNRAPLDDSGMPKDRFSAEMPDATLATLKIQPSEPRDSAVYFCASGLGQGLKNIQYFGAGTRLSVL.

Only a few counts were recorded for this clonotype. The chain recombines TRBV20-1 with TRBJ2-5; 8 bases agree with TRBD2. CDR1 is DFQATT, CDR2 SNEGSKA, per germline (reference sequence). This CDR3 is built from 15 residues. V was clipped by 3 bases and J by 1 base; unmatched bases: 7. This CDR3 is CSARGGLGLQETQYF. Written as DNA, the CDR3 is TGCAGTGCTAGGGGGGGACTAGGGCTCCAAGAGACCCAGTACTTC.

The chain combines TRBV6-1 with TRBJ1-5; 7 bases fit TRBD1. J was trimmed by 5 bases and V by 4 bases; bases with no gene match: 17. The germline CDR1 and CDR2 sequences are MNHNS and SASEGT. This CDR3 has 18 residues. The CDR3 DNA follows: TGTGCCAGCAGTGCCCGGGGCCCGAAAGAGACAGGGTATCAGCCCCAGCATTTT. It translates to CASSARGPKETGYQPQHF.

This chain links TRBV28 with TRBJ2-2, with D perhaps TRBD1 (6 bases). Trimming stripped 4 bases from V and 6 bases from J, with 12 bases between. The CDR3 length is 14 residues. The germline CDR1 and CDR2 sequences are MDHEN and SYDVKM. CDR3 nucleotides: TGTGCCAGCAGTTCGACCGGGACATCCGGGGAGCTGTTTTTT. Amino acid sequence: CASSSTGTSGELFF. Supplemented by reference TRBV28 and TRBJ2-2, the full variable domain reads DVKVTQSSRYLVKRTGEKVFLECVQDMDHENMFWYRQDPGLGLRLIYFSYDVKMKEKGDIPEGYSVSREKKERFSLILESASTNQTSMYLCASSSTGTSGELFFGEGSRLTVL.

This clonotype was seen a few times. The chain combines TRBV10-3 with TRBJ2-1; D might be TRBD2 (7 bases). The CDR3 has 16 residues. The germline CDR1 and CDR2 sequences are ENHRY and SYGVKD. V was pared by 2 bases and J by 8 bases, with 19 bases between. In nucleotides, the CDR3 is TGTGCCATCAGTGAGGCTTTGGGGGGGGCGAAGGATGAGCAGTTCTTC. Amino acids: CAISEALGGAKDEQFF.

The CDR3 DNA is TGTGCCAGCAGCCAAGGTCCGGGAGCTGGGGCCAACGTCCTGACTTTC. The encoded protein is CASSQGPGAGANVLTF. The V and J genes are TRBV14 and TRBJ2-6; D is perhaps TRBD2 (6 bases). Trimming took off 1 base at V and 2 bases at J, with 9 bases between the two ends. In germline, CDR1 is SGHDN, CDR2 FVKESK. CDR3 length equals 16 residues.

Here the CDR3 reads CSVVGYVGDGYTF. The CDR3, as DNA: TGCAGCGTTGTTGGGTATGTAGGCGATGGCTACACCTTC. This chain links TRBV29-1 with TRBJ1-2; no reliable D call. From germline, CDR1 is SQVTM and CDR2 ANQGSEA. The CDR3 loop spans 13 amino acids. Trimming left V 4 bases short and J 6 bases short, with 15 bases between.

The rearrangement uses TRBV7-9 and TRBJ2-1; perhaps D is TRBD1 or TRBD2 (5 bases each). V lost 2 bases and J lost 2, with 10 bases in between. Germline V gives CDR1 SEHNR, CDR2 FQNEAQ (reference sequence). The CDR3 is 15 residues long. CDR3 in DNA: TGTGCCAGCAGCTTAACGGGGACGCCCTACAATGAGCAGTTCTTC. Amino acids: CASSLTGTPYNEQFF.

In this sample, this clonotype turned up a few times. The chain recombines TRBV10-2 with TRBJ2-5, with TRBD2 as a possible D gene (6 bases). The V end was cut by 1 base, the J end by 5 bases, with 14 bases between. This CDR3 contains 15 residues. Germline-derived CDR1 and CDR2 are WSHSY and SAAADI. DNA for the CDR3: TGCGCCAGCAGTGAGTGGGGGACTCCCTCGGAGACCCAGTACTTC. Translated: CASSEWGTPSETQYF.

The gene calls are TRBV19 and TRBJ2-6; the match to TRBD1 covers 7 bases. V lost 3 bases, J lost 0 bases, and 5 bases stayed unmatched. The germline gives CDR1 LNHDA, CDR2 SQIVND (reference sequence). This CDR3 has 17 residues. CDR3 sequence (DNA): TGTGCCAGTAGTATCGGCCCAGGGGGCTCTGGGGCCAACGTCCTGACTTTC. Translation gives CASSIGPGGSGANVLTF.

The DNA for the CDR3 is TGCAGTGCTAGAGATCTCAGGGGGCAAGAGACCCAGTACTTC. This sequence encodes CSARDLRGQETQYF. The chain carries TRBV20-1 and TRBJ2-5; 7 bases map to TRBD1. The CDR3 is 14 amino acids. Germline CDR1 and CDR2: DFQATT and SNEGSKA (reference sequence). Losses at the gene ends were 0 bases for V and 2 bases for J; bases not matched to a gene: 3.

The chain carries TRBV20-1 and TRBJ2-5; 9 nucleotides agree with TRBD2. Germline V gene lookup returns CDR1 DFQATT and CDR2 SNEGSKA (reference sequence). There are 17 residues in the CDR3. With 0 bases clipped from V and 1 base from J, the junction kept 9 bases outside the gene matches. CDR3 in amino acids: CSARDLGERGVQETQYF. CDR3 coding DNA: TGCAGTGCTAGAGATCTCGGCGAGCGGGGGGTCCAAGAGACCCAGTACTTC.

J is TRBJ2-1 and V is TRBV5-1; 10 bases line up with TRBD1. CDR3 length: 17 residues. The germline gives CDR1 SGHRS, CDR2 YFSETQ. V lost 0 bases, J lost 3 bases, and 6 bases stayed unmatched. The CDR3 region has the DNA TGCGCCAGCAGCTTGGCACCGGGACAGGGGAACTACAATGAGCAGTTCTTC. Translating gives CASSLAPGQGNYNEQFF.

CDR3 bases: TGCAGTGCCACCTCGTCTAAGGAGACCCAGTACTTC. Protein: CSATSSKETQYF. This chain uses TRBV20-1 with TRBJ2-5; no firm D call. This CDR3 has 12 amino acids. Germline V gives CDR1 DFQATT, CDR2 SNEGSKA (reference sequence). V was clipped by 6 bases and J by 5 bases, with 13 bases between them.

CDR3: CASSLSPDTGELFF. Written as DNA, the CDR3 is TGTGCCAGCAGTCTATCCCCTGATACCGGGGAGCTGTTTTTT. The rearrangement joins TRBV6-5 to TRBJ2-2; D remains ambiguous. Per the germline V gene, CDR1 is MNHEY and CDR2 is SVGAGI. The CDR3 totals 14 residues. V lost 5 bases and J 5 bases, leaving 12 bases between the germline ends.

This CDR3 reads CSAPDRMITDTQYF. The CDR3 DNA reads as TGCAGCGCCCCGGACAGGATGATCACAGATACGCAGTATTTT. The V call is TRBV29-1, the J call TRBJ2-3, with TRBD1 matching 7 bases. From germline, CDR1 is SQVTM and CDR2 ANQGSEA. With V trimmed by 7 bases and J by 2 bases, 9 bases remained unmatched. This CDR3 contains 14 residues.